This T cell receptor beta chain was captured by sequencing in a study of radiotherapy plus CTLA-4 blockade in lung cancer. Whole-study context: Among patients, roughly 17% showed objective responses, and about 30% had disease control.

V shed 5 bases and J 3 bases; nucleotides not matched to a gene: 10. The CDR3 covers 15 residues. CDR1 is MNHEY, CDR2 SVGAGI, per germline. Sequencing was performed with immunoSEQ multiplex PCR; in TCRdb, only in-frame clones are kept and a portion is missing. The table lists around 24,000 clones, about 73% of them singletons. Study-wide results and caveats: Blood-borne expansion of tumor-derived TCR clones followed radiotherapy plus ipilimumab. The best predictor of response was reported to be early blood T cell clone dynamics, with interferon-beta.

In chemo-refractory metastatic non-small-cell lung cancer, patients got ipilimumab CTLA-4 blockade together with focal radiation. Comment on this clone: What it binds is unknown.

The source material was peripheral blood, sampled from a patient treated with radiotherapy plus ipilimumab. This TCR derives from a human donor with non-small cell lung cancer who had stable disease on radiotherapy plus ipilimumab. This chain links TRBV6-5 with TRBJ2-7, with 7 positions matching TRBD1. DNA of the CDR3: TGTGCCAGCAGTCCCACCACCTCAGGGGGCTACGAGCAGTACTTC. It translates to CASSPTTSGGYEQYF.